This T cell receptor beta chain comes out of a study of patients and donors after allogeneic stem cell transplantation. The ends lost 4 bases at V and 6 bases at J; junction bases unmatched: 8. CDR3 length equals 15 residues. Germline CDR1 is SGHDN and CDR2 is FVKESK. TCRdb reanalysed the RT-PCR reads using MiXCR and keeps one entry per CDR3 protein. The sample lists fewer than 250,000 distinct CDR3 sequences, roughly 13% occurring once. This sequence was found in a human donor who was either an allogeneic HSCT recipient or a stem cell or donor lymphocyte infusion donor (not recorded which). It is not recorded whose cells these are; they may come from a transplant donor. V gene TRBV14 combines with J gene TRBJ2-1, with 8 nucleotides matching TRBD2. The source material was blood, either unsorted or a sorted T cell fraction (not recorded which). Here the CDR3 reads CASSRLAIRGNEQFF. CDR3 DNA sequence: TGTGCCAGCAGCCGACTAGCGATCCGGGGCAATGAGCAGTTCTTC.